This entry lists 16 T cell receptor beta chains sequenced from one sample in a study of tumor-infiltrating lymphocytes in primary liver carcinoma. With a constant-region primer, TCR beta cDNA was made from approximately 520 ng of total RNA. ARM-PCR, slightly modified, supplied the TCR beta libraries through three nested multiplex PCR rounds. Forward primers for TRBV1-TRBV30 and a C-beta reverse primer served the first two PCR rounds, at around 9 cycles each. TCRdb reanalysed the multiplex PCR reads using MiXCR and keeps one entry per CDR3 protein. The sample gives approximately 23,000 distinct CDR3 sequences, 80% of which show up once; less than 40% is in the top ten. Joint extraction of RNA and DNA used roughly 18-34 mg of bulk tissue that was unsorted. The specimen was liver tumor tissue from sampling region 2. Subset here: tumor region T2, inferior pole. The source of these receptors is a woman between 25 and 40 years old with primary liver carcinoma and hepatitis B virus infection.

Comments on this clonotype: Because the CDR3 is missing its conserved closing phenylalanine or tryptophan, this is likely a read error. The chain combines TRBV5-4 with TRBJ2-3; possible D gene TRBD1, 5 bases. Germline CDR1 reads SGHNT; CDR2 reads YYREEE (reference sequence). The CDR3 is made up of 17 amino acids. The CDR3 reads CANSVDGHAPPTDTQYL. CDR3 sequence (DNA): TGTGCCAACAGCGTAGACGGACACGCTCCACCCACAGATACGCAGTATTTA.

This clonotype was recorded a few times. One end of the junction does not line up with germline, which may come from a read error. The chain links TRBV11-2 to TRBJ2-7; the D is unclear. The CDR3 covers 13 residues. Germline values: CDR1 SGHAT, CDR2 FQNNGV. The CDR3 sequence is CVSSLGSNYEQYF. DNA for the CDR3: TGTGTCAGCAGCTTAGGCTCGAATTACGAGCAGTACTTC.

Comment on this clonotype: A junction end diverges from the germline sequence, so it may reflect a read error. J is TRBJ2-3 and V is TRBV5-4, with 10 bases aligning to TRBD2. CDR3 length: 18 amino acids. The germline V gene encodes CDR1 SGHNT and CDR2 YYREEE (reference sequence). The CDR3 protein is CASSNPAASGSRTDRQYF. CDR3 nucleotide sequence: TGCGCCAGCAGTAACCCGGCGGCTAGCGGGAGTCGGACGGATAGGCAGTATTTT.

The chain is built from TRBV4-3 and TRBJ2-1; unclear D gene. This CDR3 is 16 amino acids long. Germline-derived CDR1 and CDR2 are LGHNA and YSLEER. V gave up 2 bases and J gave up 8 bases, with 19 bases separating them. Here the CDR3 reads CASSQSVVGTRDEQFF. The DNA for the CDR3 is TGCGCCAGCAGCCAAAGCGTAGTGGGAACCAGAGATGAGCAGTTCTTC.

The CDR3 coding sequence is TGTGTCAGGAGATATAGAGGGGGGAGGGCTGAAGCTTTCTTT. It yields the protein CVRRYRGGRAEAFF. V and J are TRBV11-2 and TRBJ1-1, with D possibly matching TRBD1 (6 bases). This CDR3 is 14 amino acids long. CDR1 and CDR2 (germline): SGHAT, FQNNGV.

On this clonotype itself: Relative to the germline gene, one junction end is altered; a read error may explain this. The chain combines TRBV11-2 with TRBJ2-7; D ambiguous. The CDR3 is made up of 13 amino acids. Germline assignment: CDR1 SGHAT and CDR2 FQNNGV. The CDR3 is CDSNLDSNYEQYF. CDR3 DNA: TGTGACAGCAACTTAGACTCAAACTACGAGCAGTACTTC.

The genes are TRBV5-5 and TRBJ1-4; 7 bases line up with TRBD1. V was clipped by 5 bases and J by 0 bases; unmatched bases: 16. The CDR3 covers 19 residues. Germline-derived CDR1 and CDR2 are SGHKS and YYEKEE (reference sequence). CDR3 loop: CASSLRLDGQVATNEKLFF. CDR3 nucleotides: TGTGCCAGCAGTTTGAGGTTAGACGGACAGGTTGCAACTAATGAAAAACTGTTTTTT.

Notes on this clonotype: The junction and the germline gene differ at one end; a read error may be behind it. The chain couples TRBV7-9 to TRBJ2-7, with TRBD2 as a possible D gene (5 bases). This CDR3 is built from 14 residues. The germline CDR1 and CDR2 sequences are SEHNR and FQNEAQ (reference sequence). The CDR3 loop reads CASSLALTGNEQCF. In nucleotides, the CDR3 is TGTGCCAGCAGCTTAGCGTTGACGGGGAACGAGCAGTGCTTC.

Only one count was recorded for this clonotype. No conserved phenylalanine or tryptophan ends this CDR3, so it is likely a read error. J is TRBJ2-7 and V is TRBV4-2; 10 bases are a match to TRBD1. The CDR3 covers 18 residues. In germline, CDR1 is LGHNA, CDR2 YNFKEQ. The CDR3 DNA follows: TGTGGCAGCAGCCAGGAACACCCAGGACAGGGGGGACCGCGCGAGCAGTACTTA. Translating it yields CGSSQEHPGQGGPREQYL.

As concerns this clonotype: This could be a read error, since a much larger clone is one nucleotide away. This is likely a read error, given that the CDR3 carries no conserved phenylalanine or tryptophan at its end. V gene TRBV4-1 combines with J gene TRBJ2-3; D perhaps matches TRBD1 (5 bases). V lost 0 bases to trimming and J lost 2 bases, with 12 bases between them. The germline CDR1 and CDR2 sequences are MGHRA and YSYEKL. This CDR3 comprises 16 residues. The CDR3 DNA follows: TGCGCCAGCAGCCAAGACGGACATCGGGTCACAGATACGCAGTATTCT. It specifies CASSQDGHRVTDTQYS.

The rearrangement links TRBV6-1 to TRBJ2-2; D remains unclear. V gave up 6 bases and J gave up 11 bases, with 10 bases separating them. The CDR3 is 11 amino acids. Germline V CDR1 and CDR2: MNHNS, SASEGT. The CDR3 nucleotides are TGTGCCAGCAGAGTCGTCGGAGAGCTGTTTTTT. It yields the protein CASRVVGELFF.

As to this clonotype: A read error may account for a junction end that differs from germline. CDR3 protein: CASRGRPRLHERLF. DNA for the CDR3: TGTGCCAGCAGAGGTAGACCGAGGCTCCATGAGCGGCTCTTC. The chain couples TRBV6-5 to TRBJ2-1; a weak D match, TRBD2 (5 bases). Per the germline V gene, CDR1 is MNHEY and CDR2 is SVGAGI. This CDR3 region has 14 residues.

This clonotype was seen at least ten times. The junction and the germline gene differ at one end; a read error may be behind it. This chain joins TRBV7-7 and TRBJ2-5; D perhaps matches TRBD2 (7 bases). The CDR3 runs 14 residues. Per germline, CDR1 SSHAT and CDR2 FNYEAQ (reference sequence). The CDR3 reads CASSLAGGRETQYF. CDR3 DNA sequence: TGTGCTAGCAGCTTAGCCGGGGGGCGAGAGACCCAGTACTTC. The entire variable domain, with the rest obtained from reference TRBV7-7 and TRBJ2-5, is as follows: GAGVSQSPRYKVTKRGQDVTLRCDPISSHATLYWYQQALGQGPEFLTYFNYEAQPDKSGLPSDRFSAERPEGSISTLTIQRTEQRDSAMYRCASSLAGGRETQYFGPGTRLLVL.

The chain couples TRBV6-5 to TRBJ2-7; D remains ambiguous. Per germline, CDR1 MNHEY and CDR2 SVGAGI. CDR3 size: 15 residues. Trimming removed 2 bases at V and 0 bases at J, with 11 bases between. The DNA of the CDR3 is TGTGCCAGCAGTTACGAGTACAGCTGCTCCTACGAGCAGTACTTC. Translated, it gives CASSYEYSCSYEQYF.

Notes on this clonotype: At one end, the junction sequence differs from germline, possibly due to a read error. The chain carries TRBV10-3 and TRBJ2-1; weak D call: TRBD1 (5 bases). Germline-derived CDR1 and CDR2 are ENHRY and SYGVKD. The CDR3 sequence is 14 residues long. The CDR3 spells CDVSPTATRDEEFF. As DNA, the CDR3 is TGTGACGTCAGTCCCACGGCGACCAGGGATGAGGAGTTCTTC.

On this clonotype itself: An end of the junction does not agree with germline; a read error may underlie this. The chain employs TRBV4-3 and TRBJ2-1, with TRBD1 matching 9 bases. CDR3 size: 15 residues. Germline V gene lookup returns CDR1 LGHNA and CDR2 YSLEER. CDR3 amino acids: CASRSRDRDFNEQLF. As DNA, the CDR3 is TGCGCCAGCAGAAGCCGGGACAGGGATTTTAATGAGCAGCTCTTC.